This T cell receptor (beta chain) stems from a study of shared clonotypes between healthy human individuals (dated by TCRdb to 2018 to 2020). Regarding the complete study: Three men and two women, aged 18 to 49 years, made up the cohort. For each donor, CD4 naive and CD4 memory were each given three plates, CD8 naive was given two plates, and CD8 memory was given one plate. To estimate repertoire size and how much clonotypes are shared between individuals, the study performed deep sequencing of blood TCR repertoires from 4 to 6 healthy adults. Libraries were prepared and TCR repertoires were sequenced by different laboratories using diverse techniques, in order to increase sequencing depth and limit assay-specific biases. Per donor, leukapheresis produced somewhere between about 0.9 and 9.5 billion PBMCs. The investigation overall reported the following: Higher generation probabilities were observed for clonotypes shared by all four sorted-subset donors than for non-shared clonotypes. Across four donors, 5% to 6% of naive CD4, approximately 3.6% of naive CD8, about 2.3% of memory CD4, and approximately 0.4% of memory CD8 clonotypes were shared. Pairwise subsampling led to the expectation that sequencing depth would affect the degree of clonotype sharing among donors. The small number of donors limited the genetic and exposure-history diversity represented. Estimated clonotype richness was generally larger for naive than for memory subsets. Even with the large sequencing depth, rarefaction of the sorted-subset datasets indicated that sequencing was incomplete. Sampling was restricted to blood, and TCR repertoires in tissues likely differ from the TCR repertoires found in blood.

Points on this clone: The target of this receptor is not known. No much larger clonotype is one base removed from it; base qualities were not supplied.

Using the deep immunoSEQ assay, TCR CDR3 regions were amplified from genomic DNA by multiplex PCR. Genomic DNA extracted from each cell subset was distributed evenly over all wells of several immunoSEQ 96-well plates, and each plate served as one replicate. For sorted subsets, roughly 200 ng genomic DNA, equal to some 28,000 T cell genomes, was loaded into each replicate PCR. The purified libraries were quantified using a Qubit 3.0 fluorometer, sized with a Bioanalyzer 2100, and then quantified again using the KAPA Library Quantification kit. Each immunoSEQ 96-well plate was sequenced on its own single-read 150-cycle Illumina NextSeq 550 flow cell. In the paper's pipeline: Because the immunoSEQ output held only junctional sequences and lacked quality scores, the filtering could not match the filtering applied to full-length reads. To assign V/J genes and CDR3, sequences were annotated against IMGT germline references using PyIR, a Python wrapper for IgBLAST v1.9. Reads with weak V/J assignments (E-value above 1e-6), missing CDR3, stop codons, out-of-frame junctions, or ambiguous translated residues were removed. V3J clonotypes were defined as sequences sharing an identical inferred V gene, J gene, and CDR3 amino acid sequence. To compute the percentage overlap between repertoires, the number of shared unique clonotypes was divided by the size of the smaller repertoire. Richness of each repertoire was evaluated using RTK rarefaction, the Chao1 estimator, and Recon v2.1 estimates of unobserved clonotypes. Generation probabilities were computed with OLGA for all TCRbeta clonotypes obtained by the gDNA method from a few donors. TCRdb stores this immuneACCESS table with in-frame sequences only. Part of the clones is absent; in the studies checked, under half of the shortfall reflects unresolved V genes, and no reason is known for the rest. V and J calls and clone size are those listed in that table; D and trimming were worked out from the DNA. For this sample there are fewer than 3 million clones; roughly 90% appear just once. In total, the top ten clones hold more than 0.35% of the sample.

Healthy HIV-negative adults with no recently reported acute infections or vaccinations were included as donors. Only Caucasian adults living in Nashville, Tennessee, USA were represented among the donors. CD4+ T cells were enriched by magnetic negative selection, after which naive cells were positively selected on CD45RA and the negative fraction was taken as the memory subset. Blood was collected by leukapheresis, and PBMCs were isolated by Ficoll-Histopaque density gradient centrifugation and then cryopreserved in liquid nitrogen vapor phase. Analytical flow cytometry was used to check the purity and quantity of every magnetically sorted T cell population. From each sorted fraction, genomic DNA was isolated and quantified by UV absorbance on a Nanodrop 2000c. Sequencing was carried out using naive CD4+ T cells from PBMCs. The sample's cell subset or site label, in plain terms: CD45RA+ positively selected. This sequence originates from a young man in good health. Some clones in this sample may be carry-over from other donors' samples.

The sequenced DNA: TGTGCCAGCAGCGGGACAGCCGGGGGAGGCTACACCTTC. The translation is CASSGTAGGGYTF. Here the chain combines TRBV4-2 and TRBJ1-2, with 7 middle bases fitting TRBD1. The germline V gene provides CDR1 LGHNA and CDR2 YNFKEQ. From V the trimming removes 5 bases and from J it removes 8 bases, while the gene matches leave 8 bases of the junction unaccounted for. From cysteine to phenylalanine, the CDR3 is 13 amino acids long. Only the CDR3 portion is preserved as DNA: 39 bases, with reading frame beginning at the first base.